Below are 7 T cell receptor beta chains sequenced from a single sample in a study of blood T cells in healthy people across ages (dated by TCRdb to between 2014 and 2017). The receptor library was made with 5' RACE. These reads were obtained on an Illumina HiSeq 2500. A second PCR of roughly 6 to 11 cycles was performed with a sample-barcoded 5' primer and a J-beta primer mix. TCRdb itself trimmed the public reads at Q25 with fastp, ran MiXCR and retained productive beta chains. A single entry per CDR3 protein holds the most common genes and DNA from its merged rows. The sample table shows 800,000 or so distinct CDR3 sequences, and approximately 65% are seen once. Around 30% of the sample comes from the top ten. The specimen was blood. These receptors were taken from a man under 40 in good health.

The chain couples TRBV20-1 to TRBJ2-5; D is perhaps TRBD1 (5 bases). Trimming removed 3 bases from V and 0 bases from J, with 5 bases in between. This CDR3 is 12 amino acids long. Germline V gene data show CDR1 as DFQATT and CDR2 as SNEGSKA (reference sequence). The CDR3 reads CSARTDQETQYF. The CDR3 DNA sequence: TGCAGTGCTAGGACAGACCAAGAGACCCAGTACTTC.

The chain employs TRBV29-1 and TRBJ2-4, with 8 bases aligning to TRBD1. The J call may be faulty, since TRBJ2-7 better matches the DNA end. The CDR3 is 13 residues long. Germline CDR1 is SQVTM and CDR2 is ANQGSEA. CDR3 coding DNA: TGCAGCGCTGGACAGGGATTACCCTACGAGCAGTACTTC. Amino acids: CSAGQGLPYEQYF.

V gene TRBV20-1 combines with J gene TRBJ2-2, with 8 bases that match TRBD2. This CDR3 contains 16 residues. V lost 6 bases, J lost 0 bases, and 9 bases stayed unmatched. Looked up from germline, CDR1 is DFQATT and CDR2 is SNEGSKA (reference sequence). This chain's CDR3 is CSANYISGTNTGELFF. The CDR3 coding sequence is TGCAGTGCCAACTATATTAGCGGGACGAACACCGGGGAGCTGTTTTTT.

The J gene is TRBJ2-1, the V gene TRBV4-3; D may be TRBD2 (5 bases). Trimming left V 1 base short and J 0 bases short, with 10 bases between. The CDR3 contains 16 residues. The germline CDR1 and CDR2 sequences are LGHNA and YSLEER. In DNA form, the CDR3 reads TGCGCCAGCAGCCAAGGGACTTCCCTCTCCTACAATGAGCAGTTCTTC. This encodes CASSQGTSLSYNEQFF.

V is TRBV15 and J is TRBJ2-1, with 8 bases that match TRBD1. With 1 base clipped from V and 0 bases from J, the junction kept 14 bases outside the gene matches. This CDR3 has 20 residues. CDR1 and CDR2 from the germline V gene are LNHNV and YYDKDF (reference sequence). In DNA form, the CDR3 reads TGTGCCACCAGCAGAGTCAGAACCGGGACAGGTCCTAGCTCCTACAATGAGCAGTTCTTC. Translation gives CATSRVRTGTGPSSYNEQFF.

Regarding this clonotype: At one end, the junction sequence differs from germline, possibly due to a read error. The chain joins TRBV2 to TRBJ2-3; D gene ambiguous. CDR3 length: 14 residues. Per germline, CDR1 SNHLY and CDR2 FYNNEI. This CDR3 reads CASNEWGSTDTQYF. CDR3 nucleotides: TGTGCCAGCAATGAATGGGGTAGCACAGATACGCAGTATTTT.

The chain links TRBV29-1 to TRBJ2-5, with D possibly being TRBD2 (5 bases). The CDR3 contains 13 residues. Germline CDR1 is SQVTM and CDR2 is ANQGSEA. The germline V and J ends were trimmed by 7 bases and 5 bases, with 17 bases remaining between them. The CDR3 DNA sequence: TGCAGCGCTGGGCGTCTAGCCGGGGAGACCCAGTACTTC. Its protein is CSAGRLAGETQYF.